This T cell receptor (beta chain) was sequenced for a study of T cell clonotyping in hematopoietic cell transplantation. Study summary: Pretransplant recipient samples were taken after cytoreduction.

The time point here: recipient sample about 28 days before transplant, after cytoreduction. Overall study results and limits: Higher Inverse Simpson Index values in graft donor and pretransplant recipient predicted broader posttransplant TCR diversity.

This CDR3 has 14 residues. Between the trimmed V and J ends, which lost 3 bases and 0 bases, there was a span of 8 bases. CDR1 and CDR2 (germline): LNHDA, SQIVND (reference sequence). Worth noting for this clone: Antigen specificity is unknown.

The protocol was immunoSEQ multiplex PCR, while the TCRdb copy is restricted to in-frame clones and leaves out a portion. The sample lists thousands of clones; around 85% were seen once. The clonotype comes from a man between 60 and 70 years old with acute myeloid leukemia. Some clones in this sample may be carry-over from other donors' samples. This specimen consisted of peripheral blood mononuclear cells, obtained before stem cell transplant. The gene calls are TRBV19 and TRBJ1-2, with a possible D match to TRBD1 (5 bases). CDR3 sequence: CASSIGGANYGYTF. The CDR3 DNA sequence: TGTGCCAGTAGTATTGGAGGGGCTAACTATGGCTACACCTTC.